This TCR beta chain was recovered during a study of blood T cell repertoires in COVID-19. This table comes from immunoSEQ multiplex PCR, and its TCRdb copy is limited to in-frame clones, with some not included. The table records more than 110,000 clones, roughly 90% of them present only once. The sequenced material came from peripheral blood. This receptor was identified in a man between 45 and 60 years old with active or convalescent COVID-19.

CDR3 loop: CASSPLASGNTGELFF. As DNA, the CDR3 is TGTGCCAGCTCACCATTAGCTAGCGGAAACACCGGGGAGCTGTTTTTT. The chain couples TRBV18 to TRBJ2-2, with 7 bases that match TRBD2. With V trimmed by 2 bases and J by 2 bases, 5 bases remained unmatched. The germline gives CDR1 KGHSH, CDR2 LQKENI. This CDR3 region has 16 residues.